This T cell receptor beta chain was sequenced during a study of blood T cell repertoires in COVID-19. The data were produced by immunoSEQ multiplex PCR, yet TCRdb's version contains in-frame clones alone and is incomplete. The table includes about 69,000 clones, 80% to 95% detected once. This clone has a single count. Deletions cut 4 bases from V and 8 bases from J, with 12 bases between. Germline CDR1 is SGHRS and CDR2 is YFSETQ. The CDR3 is 12 residues long. This TCR was recovered from a woman between 55 and 75 years old with active COVID-19. The J gene is TRBJ1-2, the V gene TRBV5-1; perhaps TRBD1 as D (6 bases). The sample consisted of peripheral blood. The CDR3 is CASSPNRDGYTF. The DNA for the CDR3 is TGCGCCAGCAGCCCGAACAGGGACGGCTACACCTTC.